In its sample, the clone carrying this T cell receptor (beta chain) was seen a few times. What it recognizes is unknown. This sample is part of a study of response to subunit inactivated influenza vaccine. Regarding the study as a whole: Authors suggested each seasonal flu vaccination may recruit only limited numbers of new T cells.

One entry per CDR3 protein, called by TCRdb with MiXCR from the RT-PCR reads. The repertoire holds about 240,000 distinct CDR3 sequences, with more than 10% as singletons. Sequenced material: non-naive T cells sorted from PBMCs, taken roughly 2 weeks before vaccination. The source of this sequence is a man aged 50 or older who received an inactivated influenza vaccine.

The CDR3, as DNA: TGTGCCAGCAGTCCTTCGGGGACAGTACTTTACGAGCAGTACTTC. Encoded protein: CASSPSGTVLYEQYF. The chain is built from TRBV7-2 and TRBJ2-7, with TRBD1 matching 7 bases. Germline values: CDR1 SGHTA, CDR2 FQGNSA. The CDR3 contains 15 residues. Losses at the gene ends were 6 bases for V and 4 bases for J; bases not matched to a gene: 12. Full variable domain (rest looked up from reference TRBV7-2 and TRBJ2-7): GAGVSQSPSNKVTEKGKDVELRCDPISGHTALYWYRQSLGQGLEFLIYFQGNSAPDKSGLPSDRFSAERTGGSVSTLTIQRTQQEDSAVYLCASSPSGTVLYEQYFGPGTRLTVT.